This entry is about one TCR beta chain. No cognate antigen has been identified for it. The sample holds no much larger clone one base away, and base qualities are not on file. TCR beta repertoires were profiled from peripheral blood of 13 young patients with multiple sclerosis to demonstrate the VDJtools post-analysis software. Multiple sclerosis patients were children and adolescents aged about 6 to 15 years. This sample is drawn from a study of post-analysis software for immune sequencing data (dated by TCRdb to about 2015). A note on the overall study: Relapsing-remitting, secondary progressive and progressive-relapsing multiple sclerosis were recorded as disease courses, and subtype annotation was lacking for some patients. The patient repertoires were compared against about a dozen previously published healthy control repertoires obtained from donors aged about 6 to 28 years. A subset of samples was prepared in parallel using single-end sample barcoding, then pooled and co-amplified after Illumina adapter ligation.

What the research found in general, with its limitations: The control group was slightly older than the multiple sclerosis patient group. Direct clustering with F measure showed strong co-clustering of samples prepared in the same batch, prompting a batch-effect correction. Compared with controls, multiple sclerosis patients had significantly lower normalized Chao1 diversity, a finding suggesting substantial peripheral T-cell clonal expansion.

The method was PCR. TCRdb records Illumina HiSeq 2500 as the sequencer. To reduce PCR and sequencing biases, unique molecular identifiers were incorporated into the TCR beta cDNA libraries. Every 1 to 10 million input T cells yielded approximately 500,000 cDNA molecules, meaning each molecule approximated one T cell. The patient libraries were prepared and sequenced with the same protocol used for the earlier healthy control dataset. Samples belonging to the same batch were prepared together, multiplexed and sequenced on a shared HiSeq lane. As for the original processing: MIGEC handled the raw barcoded reads, throwing out single-read molecular identifier groups before consensus assembly and CDR3 extraction. VDJtools was used for post-analysis of the clonotype tables, and diversity was normalized by down-sampling every dataset to the size of the smallest sample. Repertoire overlap clustering matched CDR3 amino acid but not nucleotide sequences to correct batch-related cross-sample contamination. Using fastp at Q25 and MiXCR, TCRdb reprocessed the public reads and kept productive beta chains. Each entry is one CDR3 protein sequence, shown with its most common DNA and genes. The V and J calls here are based on TCRdb, not the publication. The sample includes about 540,000 distinct CDR3 sequences, with 30% to 40% observed a single time. Under 7% of the sample is held by the ten biggest clonotypes.

The sequence was obtained from a girl under 18 with multiple sclerosis. The sequencing sample was made of blood.

The CDR3 reads as follows: CASSFNHGAGEQFF. In nucleotides, the sequence is TGTGCCAGCAGCTTTAATCACGGGGCCGGTGAGCAGTTCTTC. The V and J genes are TRBV7-2 and TRBJ2-1, with the D assignment possibly TRBD1 or TRBD2, given 5 matching bases for each. Per the germline V gene, SGHTA is the CDR1 and FQGNSA is the CDR2. V and J lose 3 bases and 9 bases, and a span of 15 bases separates them. From the cysteine through the phenylalanine, the CDR3 covers 14 amino acids. Kept here is only the CDR3 DNA, which spans 42 bases and is read in frame from base 1.